The sequence of this T cell receptor beta chain was determined in a study of blood T cell repertoires in COVID-19. Across the whole study: COVID-19 samples collected from the United States, Italy and Spain covered acute and convalescent phases. Sources were T cells, B-cell-depleted T cells, or PBMCs; the material itself was cDNA or gDNA.

This CDR3 is 12 amino acids long. Germline CDR1 and CDR2: MNHEY and SMNVEV (reference sequence). The ends were cut back, 3 bases at V and 7 bases at J, with 7 bases in the middle. As processed by the authors: How many nucleated cells were present was estimated from reference gene primer amplification. The repertoire was sequenced with immunoSEQ multiplex PCR; TCRdb's copy has only in-frame clones and lacks some. That table supplies the V and J calls and clone size; D and trimming were determined from the DNA. The data contain about 300,000 clones, over 75% of them singletons. Enrolled through a virtual design, the participants were between roughly 18 and 90 years of age and came from some 25 US areas.

Sequenced sample: PBMCs or T cells enriched from blood (not recorded which). The gene calls are TRBV27 and TRBJ2-1, with TRBD1 as a possible D gene (6 bases). This sequence was found in a man aged 25-45 years who had recovered from COVID-19. The CDR3 nucleotides are TGTGCCAGCAGTTTGGGGGCGAATGAGCAGTTCTTC. This gives the protein CASSLGANEQFF.